Presented here are 20 T cell receptor beta chains from one specimen sequenced in a study of OX40 agonist ivuxolimab in advanced cancers. The method was immunoSEQ multiplex PCR; TCRdb's version includes in-frame clones alone and lacks a portion of them. The sample includes approximately 68,000 clones, over 70% of them seen just once. Material: CD4+ or CD8+ T cells sorted from blood, obtained in a trial of the OX40 agonist ivuxolimab. The source is an adult with an advanced solid tumor such as melanoma, head and neck, liver or kidney cancer.

The table lists this clone with a few counts. This rearrangement joins TRBV5-1 to TRBJ1-1, with D perhaps matching TRBD1 (5 bases). In germline, CDR1 is SGHRS, CDR2 YFSETQ. V lost 0 bases to trimming and J lost 4 bases, with 16 bases between them. This CDR3 has 16 amino acids. CDR3 sequence reads: CASSLAEAGWSTEAFF. The CDR3 DNA follows: TGCGCCAGCAGCTTGGCCGAGGCAGGGTGGTCCACTGAAGCTTTCTTT.

This sequence joins TRBV19 and TRBJ2-5; 13 bases map to TRBD2. V was pared by 6 bases and J by 2 bases, with 9 bases of the junction left unmatched. This CDR3 is 17 amino acids long. Germline V lookup: CDR1 LNHDA, CDR2 SQIVND (reference sequence). As DNA, the CDR3 is TGTGCCAGTAGCCCACTAGCGGGGGGGCCGAGGCAAGAGACCCAGTACTTC. Encoded protein: CASSPLAGGPRQETQYF.

In this sample, this clone turned up a few times. The chain recombines TRBV7-2 with TRBJ2-7; no clear D gene. The CDR3 is made up of 13 amino acids. Trimming took off 5 bases at V and 5 bases at J, with 13 bases between the two ends. Germline-derived CDR1 and CDR2 are SGHTA and FQGNSA. The CDR3 loop reads CASSNPTTNEQYF. The DNA of the CDR3 is TGTGCCAGCAGCAACCCTACTACGAACGAGCAGTACTTC.

This clone was seen a single time. The chain uses TRBV2 and TRBJ1-5; D not resolved. The V end was cut by 8 bases, the J end by 4 bases, with 9 bases between. Germline V gene lookup returns CDR1 SNHLY and CDR2 FYNNEI. The CDR3 totals 12 residues. DNA for the CDR3: TGTGCCAGCTCCTGGGAGAATCAGCCCCAGCATTTT. Protein product: CASSWENQPQHF.

The gene calls are TRBV2 and TRBJ2-2, with 9 bases that match TRBD1. CDR3 length: 16 residues. Germline V gene data show CDR1 as SNHLY and CDR2 as FYNNEI. Trimming cost V 2 bases and J 2 bases; bases outside gene matches: 3. The CDR3 nucleotides read TGTGCCAGCAGTGAACAGGGACAGGGAAACACCGGGGAGCTGTTTTTT. Translated: CASSEQGQGNTGELFF.

The chain combines TRBV4-1 with TRBJ1-2; 7 bases agree with TRBD1. Germline CDR1 MGHRA, CDR2 YSYEKL. This CDR3 comprises 16 residues. Trimming took 4 bases from V and 3 from J; bases not matched to a gene: 11. In DNA form, the CDR3 reads TGCGCCAGCAGCCTTGCAGGGGGGAGGAACCACTATGGCTACACCTTC. It yields the protein CASSLAGGRNHYGYTF.

In nucleotides, the CDR3 is TGCGCCAGCAGTGATGGCGGGAGCTCCTACGAGCAGTACTTC. This encodes CASSDGGSSYEQYF. J is TRBJ2-7 and V is TRBV10-1; TRBD2 matches at 7 bases. The CDR3 contains 14 residues. Germline assignment: CDR1 WNHNN and CDR2 SYGVQD (reference sequence). Trimming took 3 bases from V and 0 from J; bases not matched to a gene: 2.

The chain employs TRBV5-1 and TRBJ1-4; 7 bases map to TRBD1. V gave up 5 bases and J gave up 4 bases; unmatched junction bases: 11. Looked up from germline, CDR1 is SGHRS and CDR2 is YFSETQ. This CDR3 comprises 16 residues. The CDR3, as DNA: TGCGCCAGCAGGTTATCACCGGGACAGAGTAATGAAAAACTGTTTTTT. Protein: CASRLSPGQSNEKLFF.

This clone was counted once. The chain carries TRBV10-1 and TRBJ2-5; D is unresolved. The length of the CDR3 is 14 residues. Trimming took off 4 bases at V and 1 base at J, with 10 bases between the two ends. Germline CDR1 reads WNHNN; CDR2 reads SYGVQD (reference sequence). CDR3 sequence (DNA): TGCGCCAGCAGTGGACCGAGGACCCAAGAGACCCAGTACTTC. Encoded protein: CASSGPRTQETQYF.

J is TRBJ1-5 and V is TRBV28; tentative D call: TRBD1 (6 bases). The V end was cut by 8 bases, the J end by 4 bases, with 15 bases between. The germline gives CDR1 MDHEN, CDR2 SYDVKM. The CDR3 consists of 14 residues. CDR3 region: CASRTNTGNQPQHF. DNA for the CDR3: TGTGCCAGCCGGACAAACACAGGGAATCAGCCCCAGCATTTT. The full variable domain, its missing parts supplied by reference TRBV28 and TRBJ1-5, is DVKVTQSSRYLVKRTGEKVFLECVQDMDHENMFWYRQDPGLGLRLIYFSYDVKMKEKGDIPEGYSVSREKKERFSLILESASTNQTSMYLCASRTNTGNQPQHFGDGTRLSIL.

This clone has a handful of counts. The rearrangement uses TRBV7-9 and TRBJ2-7, with TRBD2 matching 12 bases. Germline assignment: CDR1 SEHNR and CDR2 FQNEAQ (reference sequence). CDR3 length equals 14 residues. V shed 1 base, J shed 5 bases, and the junction held 0 bases outside the gene matches. CDR3 nucleotide sequence: TGTGCCAGCAGCTTAGGACTAGCGGGAGACGAGCAGTACTTC. Translation: CASSLGLAGDEQYF. Complete variable domain (other parts from reference TRBV7-9 and TRBJ2-7): DTGVSQNPRHKITKRGQNVTFRCDPISEHNRLYWYRQTLGQGPEFLTYFQNEAQLEKSRLLSDRFSAERPKGSFSTLEIQRTEQGDSAMYLCASSLGLAGDEQYFGPGTRLTVT.

The CDR3 loop is CASSQVLGQGETQYF. The DNA for the CDR3 is TGTGCCAGCAGCCAAGTGTTGGGACAGGGAGAGACCCAGTACTTC. The chain recombines TRBV14 with TRBJ2-5; 9 nucleotides agree with TRBD1. This CDR3 region has 15 residues. V lost 1 base to trimming and J lost 4 bases; unmatched junction nucleotides: 4. The germline CDR1 and CDR2 sequences are SGHDN and FVKESK.

The chain links TRBV6-1 to TRBJ2-7, with D possibly matching TRBD1 (5 bases). Germline V lookup: CDR1 MNHNS, CDR2 SASEGT. The CDR3 sequence is 12 residues long. Trimming left V 7 bases short and J 6 bases short, with 13 bases between. Here the CDR3 reads CASTRADREQYF. CDR3 in DNA: TGTGCCAGCACCAGGGCTGACCGCGAGCAGTACTTC.

The chain recombines TRBV11-2 with TRBJ1-3; D unresolved. This CDR3 contains 16 residues. From germline, CDR1 is SGHAT and CDR2 FQNNGV. Trimming took 4 bases from V and 4 from J, leaving 17 bases between them. CDR3 DNA: TGTGCCAGCAGCTCTCCGGGCAGCTCCGTAGGAAACACCATATATTTT. Translated: CASSSPGSSVGNTIYF.

The V and J genes are TRBV29-1 and TRBJ1-1; TRBD1 matches at 8 bases. CDR3 length: 14 residues. With V trimmed by 0 bases and J by 5 bases, 5 bases remained unmatched. Germline-derived CDR1 and CDR2 are SQVTM and ANQGSEA. This CDR3 reads CSVEDGQGWTEAFF. CDR3 bases: TGCAGCGTTGAAGACGGACAGGGATGGACTGAAGCTTTCTTT.

The genes are TRBV28 and TRBJ1-3, with D possibly TRBD1 on 5 matching bases. The CDR3 totals 15 residues. The ends were cut back, 1 base at V and 2 bases at J, with 9 bases in the middle. Germline assignment: CDR1 MDHEN and CDR2 SYDVKM. CDR3 loop: CASSLSTGAGNTIYF. The CDR3 DNA is TGTGCCAGCAGTTTATCAACAGGAGCTGGAAACACCATATATTTT.

This clone was counted between two and nine times. The CDR3 region has the DNA TGTGCCTGGAATTCCGGGGTGGCAGGGGCGAAGCCCCAGCATTTT. Its protein product is CAWNSGVAGAKPQHF. The chain joins TRBV30 to TRBJ1-5, with a possible D match to TRBD1 (6 bases). Trimming pared 4 bases from V and 8 bases from J, leaving 21 bases between. The CDR3 is 15 residues long. Germline lookup yields CDR1 GTSNPN and CDR2 SVGIG (reference sequence). The variable domain in full, completed from reference TRBV30 and TRBJ1-5, reads SQTIHQWPATLVQPVGSPLSLECTVEGTSNPNLYWYRQAAGRGLQLLFYSVGIGQISSEVPQNLSASRPQDRQFILSSKKLLLSDSGFYLCAWNSGVAGAKPQHFGDGTRLSIL.

This clone was seen a few times. CDR3 loop: CASSSPGQGSPYEQYF. The CDR3 DNA reads as TGTGCCAGCAGTTCCCCGGGACAGGGGTCTCCCTACGAGCAGTACTTC. V and J are TRBV28 and TRBJ2-7; 10 bases fit TRBD1. V lost 4 bases, J lost 2 bases, and 8 bases stayed unmatched. The germline V gene has CDR1 MDHEN and CDR2 SYDVKM. This CDR3 is built from 16 residues.

CDR3 amino acids: CAWSVLGNTIYF. The CDR3, as DNA: TGTGCCTGGAGTGTACTCGGAAACACCATATATTTT. The rearrangement uses TRBV30 and TRBJ1-3, with D unclear. The length of the CDR3 is 12 residues. Germline CDR1 GTSNPN, CDR2 SVGIG (reference sequence). V lost 0 bases to trimming and J lost 4 bases, with 4 bases between them.

The chain combines TRBV10-3 with TRBJ2-2; D possibly corresponds to TRBD1 (5 bases). The CDR3 sequence is 14 residues long. The V gene lost 10 bases and the J gene lost 3 bases, with 15 bases spanning the gap. The V gene's germline CDR1 is ENHRY and CDR2 SYGVKD. The DNA of the CDR3 is TGTGCCACCAAGGTAGGGGCGGACACCGGGGAGCTGTTTTTT. It translates to CATKVGADTGELFF.